This T cell receptor (beta chain) was identified in a study of radiotherapy plus CTLA-4 blockade in lung cancer. The wider study: In roughly 17% of patients, objective responses were seen; around 31% had disease control. Whole-study findings and limits: Early blood T cell clone dynamics, with interferon-beta, were reported to best predict response. Blood saw expansion of tumor-derived TCR clones after radiotherapy plus ipilimumab.

Generated by immunoSEQ multiplex PCR, the TCRdb table keeps only in-frame clones and is missing some. The table includes 86,000 or so clones, 78% detected once. Turning to this clone: Its antigen is still unknown.

The CDR3 covers 14 residues. Per germline, CDR1 SGHRS and CDR2 YFSETQ. V dropped 0 bases and J dropped 2 bases, with 8 bases sitting between them. Patients had chemo-refractory metastatic non-small-cell lung cancer and received focal radiation plus CTLA-4 blockade that used ipilimumab. This sequence was found in a human donor with non-small cell lung cancer who had a partial response to radiotherapy plus ipilimumab. Some clones in this sample may be carry-over from other donors' samples. The sample here was peripheral blood, taken from a patient treated with radiotherapy plus ipilimumab. This chain uses TRBV5-1 with TRBJ1-2; a possible D gene is TRBD1 (6 bases). In DNA, the CDR3 is TGCGCCAGCAGCTTGGTACAGGGAAACTATGGCTACACCTTC. It is translated as CASSLVQGNYGYTF.